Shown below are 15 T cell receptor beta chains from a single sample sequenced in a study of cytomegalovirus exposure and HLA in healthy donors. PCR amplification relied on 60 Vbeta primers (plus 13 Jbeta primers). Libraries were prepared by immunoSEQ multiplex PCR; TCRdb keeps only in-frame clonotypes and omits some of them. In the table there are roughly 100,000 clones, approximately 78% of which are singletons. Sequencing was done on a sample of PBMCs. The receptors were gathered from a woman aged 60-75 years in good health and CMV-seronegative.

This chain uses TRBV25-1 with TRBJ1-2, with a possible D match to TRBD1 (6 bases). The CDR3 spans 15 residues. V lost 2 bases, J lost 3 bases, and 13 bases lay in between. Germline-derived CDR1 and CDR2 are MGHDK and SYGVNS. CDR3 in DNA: TGTGCCAGCAGTGAAGCCGAGAAGGGGGACTATGGCTACACCTTC. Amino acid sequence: CASSEAEKGDYGYTF.

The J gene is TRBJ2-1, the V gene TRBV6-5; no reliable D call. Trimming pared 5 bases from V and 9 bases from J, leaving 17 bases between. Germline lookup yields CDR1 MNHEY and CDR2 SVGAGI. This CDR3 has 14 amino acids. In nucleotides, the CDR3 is TGTGCCAGCAGTGCTAGTCCCAGCAATAGTGAGCAGTTCTTC. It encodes CASSASPSNSEQFF.

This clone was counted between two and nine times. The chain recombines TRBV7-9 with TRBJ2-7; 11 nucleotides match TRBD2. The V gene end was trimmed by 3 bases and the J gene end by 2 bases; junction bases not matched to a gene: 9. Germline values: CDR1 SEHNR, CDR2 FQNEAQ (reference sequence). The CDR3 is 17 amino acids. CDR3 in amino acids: CASSFGLAGEATYEQYF. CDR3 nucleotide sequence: TGTGCCAGCAGCTTCGGACTAGCGGGCGAGGCAACCTACGAGCAGTACTTC.

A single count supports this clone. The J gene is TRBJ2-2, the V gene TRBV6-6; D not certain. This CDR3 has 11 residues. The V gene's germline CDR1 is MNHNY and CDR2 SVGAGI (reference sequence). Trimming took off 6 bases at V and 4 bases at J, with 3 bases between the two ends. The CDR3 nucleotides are TGTGCCAGCAGCCTCACCGGGGAGCTGTTTTTT. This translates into CASSLTGELFF.

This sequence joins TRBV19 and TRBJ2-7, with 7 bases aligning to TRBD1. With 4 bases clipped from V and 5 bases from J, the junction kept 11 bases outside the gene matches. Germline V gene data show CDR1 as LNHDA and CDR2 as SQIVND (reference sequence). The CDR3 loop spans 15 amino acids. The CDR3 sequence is CASSTSTGSGDEQYF. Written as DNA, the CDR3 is TGTGCCAGTAGTACCTCGACAGGGTCCGGGGACGAGCAGTACTTC.

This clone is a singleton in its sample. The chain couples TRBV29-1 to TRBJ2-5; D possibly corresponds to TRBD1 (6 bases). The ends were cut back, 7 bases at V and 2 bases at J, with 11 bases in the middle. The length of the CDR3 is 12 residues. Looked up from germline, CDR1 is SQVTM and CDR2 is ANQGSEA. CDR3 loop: CSATTGQETQYF. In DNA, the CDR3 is TGCAGCGCGACGACAGGACAAGAGACCCAGTACTTC. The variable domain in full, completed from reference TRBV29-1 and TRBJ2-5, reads SAVISQKPSRDICQRGTSLTIQCQVDSQVTMMFWYRQQPGQSLTLIATANQGSEATYESGFVIDKFPISRPNLTFSTLTVSNMSPEDSSIYLCSATTGQETQYFGPGTRLLVL.

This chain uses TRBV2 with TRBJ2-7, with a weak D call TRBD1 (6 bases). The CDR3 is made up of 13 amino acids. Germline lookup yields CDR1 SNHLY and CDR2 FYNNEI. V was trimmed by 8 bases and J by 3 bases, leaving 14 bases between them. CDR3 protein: CASGVQGIYEQYF. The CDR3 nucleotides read TGTGCCAGCGGCGTTCAGGGGATCTACGAGCAGTACTTC.

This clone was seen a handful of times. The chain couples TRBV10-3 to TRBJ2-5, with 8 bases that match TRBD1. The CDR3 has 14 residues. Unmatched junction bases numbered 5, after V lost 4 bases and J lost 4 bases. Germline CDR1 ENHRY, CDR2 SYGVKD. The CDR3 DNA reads TGTGCCATCAGTGGCGGACAGGGCGGAGAGACCCAGTACTTC. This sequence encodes CAISGGQGGETQYF.

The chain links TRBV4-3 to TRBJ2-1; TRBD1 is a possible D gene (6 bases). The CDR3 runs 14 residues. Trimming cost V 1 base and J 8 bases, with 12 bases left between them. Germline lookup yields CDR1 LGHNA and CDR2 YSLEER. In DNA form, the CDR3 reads TGCGCCAGCAGCCAAGGAACAGGGTGGGATGAGCAGTTCTTC. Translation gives CASSQGTGWDEQFF.

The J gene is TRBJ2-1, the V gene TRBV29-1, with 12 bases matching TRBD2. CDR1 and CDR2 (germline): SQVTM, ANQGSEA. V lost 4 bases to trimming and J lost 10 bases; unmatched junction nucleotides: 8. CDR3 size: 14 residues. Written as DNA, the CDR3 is TGCAGCGTTGCTAGCGGGAGGGGCCCTTGGGAGCAGTTCTTC. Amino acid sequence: CSVASGRGPWEQFF.

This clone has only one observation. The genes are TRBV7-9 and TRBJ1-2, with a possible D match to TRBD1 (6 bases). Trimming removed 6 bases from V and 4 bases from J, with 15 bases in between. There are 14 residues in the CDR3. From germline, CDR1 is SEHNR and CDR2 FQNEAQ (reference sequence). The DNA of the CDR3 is TGTGCCAGCAGGCCGACAGGAGACGCCTATGGCTACACCTTC. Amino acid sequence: CASRPTGDAYGYTF.

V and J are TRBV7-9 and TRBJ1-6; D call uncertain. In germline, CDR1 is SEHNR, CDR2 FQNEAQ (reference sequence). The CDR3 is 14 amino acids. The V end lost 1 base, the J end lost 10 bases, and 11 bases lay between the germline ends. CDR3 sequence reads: CASSLGGPGSPLHF. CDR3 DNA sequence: TGTGCCAGCAGCTTAGGTGGGCCTGGGTCACCCCTCCACTTT.

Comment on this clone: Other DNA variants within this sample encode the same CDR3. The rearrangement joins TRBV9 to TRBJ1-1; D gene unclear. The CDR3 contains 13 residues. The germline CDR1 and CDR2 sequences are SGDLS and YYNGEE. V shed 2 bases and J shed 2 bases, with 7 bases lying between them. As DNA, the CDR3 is TGTGCCAGCAGCGTGACACCTAACACTGAAGCTTTCTTT. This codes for CASSVTPNTEAFF.

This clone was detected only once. The CDR3 here is CASSPLRDRGNTEAFF. The CDR3 DNA reads TGTGCCAGCTCACCCCTAAGGGACAGGGGGAACACTGAAGCTTTCTTT. The V call is TRBV18, the J call TRBJ1-1; 10 bases are a match to TRBD1. CDR3 size: 16 residues. In germline, CDR1 is KGHSH, CDR2 LQKENI. Trimming took 3 bases from V and 1 from J; bases not matched to a gene: 5.

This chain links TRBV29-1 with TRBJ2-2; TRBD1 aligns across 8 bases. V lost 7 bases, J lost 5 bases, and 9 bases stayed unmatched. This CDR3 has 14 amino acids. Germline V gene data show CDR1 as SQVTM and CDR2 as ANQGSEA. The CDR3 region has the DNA TGCAGCGCCCAGCAGGGGGCGTGGACCGGGGAGCTGTTTTTT. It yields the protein CSAQQGAWTGELFF.